These T cell receptor beta chains were read from a single sample in a study of patients and donors after allogeneic stem cell transplantation. TCRdb called the RT-PCR reads again in MiXCR, with one record for every CDR3 protein. The sample has some 150,000 distinct CDR3 sequences, approximately 37% seen once. The sample was blood, either unsorted or a sorted T cell fraction (not recorded which). The receptor set was obtained from a human donor who was either an allogeneic HSCT recipient or a stem cell or donor lymphocyte infusion donor (not recorded which). It is not recorded whose cells these are; they may come from a transplant donor. Both conserved end residues are trimmed from each CDR3.

>TRBJ1-4|TRBV5-1|12
ASSLAQLNEKLF
>TRBJ2-5|TRBV2|11
ASNQGNQETQY
>TRBJ1-1|TRBV5-1|12
ASSASEGPPEAF
>TRBJ1-4|TRBV15|11
ATWDRLREKLF
>TRBJ2-2|TRBV7-2|13
ASSLPRTSTGELF
>TRBJ2-2|TRBV7-7|11
ASSLEDLGELF
>TRBJ2-5|TRBV27|14
ASSYFGGSGGETQY
>TRBJ1-1|TRBV5-1|12
ASSLAGVGAEAF
>TRBJ2-5|TRBV6-6|13
ASSPPGRIKETQY
>TRBJ1-3|TRBV6-2/TRBV6-3|9
ASSYGNTIY
>TRBJ2-1|TRBV6-5|12
ASGSGGAFDEQF
>TRBJ2-3|TRBV4-2|14
ASSPVAGGFTDTQY
>TRBJ1-4|TRBV6-5|12
ASRIRQGGEKLF
>TRBJ2-5|TRBV6-2/TRBV6-3|12
ASSYLRGAETQY
>TRBJ1-4|TRBV6-1|16
ASSLRAGVPATNEKLF